These 20 T cell receptor beta chains were sequenced from one sample in a study of OX40 agonist ivuxolimab in advanced cancers. Profiled with immunoSEQ multiplex PCR; TCRdb holds only in-frame clones, not every one. The sample lists 30,000 to 45,000 clones, around 89% occurring once. Material: CD4+ or CD8+ T cells sorted from blood, obtained in a trial of the OX40 agonist ivuxolimab. The receptor source for this set is an adult with an advanced solid tumor such as melanoma, head and neck, liver or kidney cancer.

J is TRBJ1-2 and V is TRBV6-5; D unresolved. Per the germline V gene, CDR1 is MNHEY and CDR2 is SVGAGI. This CDR3 comprises 13 residues. Trimming took off 6 bases at V and 4 bases at J, with 12 bases between the two ends. The CDR3 here is CASSETAGYGYTF. The CDR3 bases are TGTGCCAGCAGCGAGACCGCCGGCTATGGCTACACCTTC.

A few counts support this clone. The chain joins TRBV30 to TRBJ1-5; the D is unclear. The CDR3 extends over 15 amino acids. Germline V lookup: CDR1 GTSNPN, CDR2 SVGIG (reference sequence). Trimming stripped 1 base from V and 2 bases from J, with 12 bases between. The DNA of the CDR3 is TGTGCCTGGAGTGCTCGGGGATTCGGCAATCAGCCCCAGCATTTT. Amino acid sequence: CAWSARGFGNQPQHF.

The chain uses TRBV10-3 and TRBJ2-3; 11 nucleotides line up with TRBD2. This CDR3 comprises 17 residues. From germline, CDR1 is ENHRY and CDR2 SYGVKD. Trimming at V came to 0 bases and at J to 3 bases, leaving 5 bases not matched to a gene. CDR3 in DNA: TGTGCCATCAGTGAGTCCATAGCGGGAGGGGGAACAGATACGCAGTATTTT. Its translation: CAISESIAGGGTDTQYF.

The rearrangement uses TRBV14 and TRBJ2-1; D may be TRBD2 (6 bases). CDR3 size: 14 residues. Trimming removed 4 bases from V and 5 bases from J, with 12 bases in between. Germline CDR1 and CDR2: SGHDN and FVKESK. The CDR3 region is CASSLFGGNNEQFF. Here the CDR3 DNA reads TGTGCCAGCAGCCTCTTTGGGGGGAACAATGAGCAGTTCTTC.

This sequence joins TRBV2 and TRBJ2-3; possibly TRBD2 for D (5 bases). Looked up from germline, CDR1 is SNHLY and CDR2 is FYNNEI. Trimming took 4 bases from V and 3 from J, leaving 14 bases between them. The CDR3 has 15 amino acids. The CDR3 DNA reads as TGTGCCAGCAGTGTCTCCCCGGGGTCGACAGATACGCAGTATTTT. Residues: CASSVSPGSTDTQYF. The complete variable domain, with remaining parts taken from reference TRBV2 and TRBJ2-3, reads EPEVTQTPSHQVTQMGQEVILRCVPISNHLYFYWYRQILGQKVEFLVSFYNNEISEKSEIFDDQFSVERPDGSNFTLKIRSTKLEDSAMYFCASSVSPGSTDTQYFGPGTRLTVL.

This chain joins TRBV6-1 and TRBJ2-1; D uncertain. CDR1 is MNHNS, CDR2 SASEGT, per germline. V lost 5 bases, J lost 6 bases, and 14 bases lay in between. CDR3 length: 14 residues. The CDR3 sequence: CASSQVDVGNEQFF. CDR3 DNA sequence: TGTGCCAGCAGTCAGGTGGACGTAGGCAATGAGCAGTTCTTC.

The chain couples TRBV2 to TRBJ2-5; D is perhaps TRBD2 (5 bases). Germline values: CDR1 SNHLY, CDR2 FYNNEI. This CDR3 region has 14 residues. The V end lost 2 bases, the J end lost 7 bases, and 14 bases lay between the germline ends. CDR3 residues: CASSENLPGGTQYF. The CDR3 DNA sequence: TGTGCCAGCAGTGAAAATCTGCCTGGAGGGACCCAGTACTTC. Complete variable domain (other parts from reference TRBV2 and TRBJ2-5): EPEVTQTPSHQVTQMGQEVILRCVPISNHLYFYWYRQILGQKVEFLVSFYNNEISEKSEIFDDQFSVERPDGSNFTLKIRSTKLEDSAMYFCASSENLPGGTQYFGPGTRLLVL.

The chain carries TRBV5-6 and TRBJ1-3; 8 bases fit TRBD1. V gave up 0 bases and J gave up 2 bases; unmatched junction bases: 1. The CDR3 extends over 15 amino acids. Germline CDR1 and CDR2: SGHDT and YYEEEE. For the CDR3, the DNA is TGTGCCAGCAGCTTGGGACAGGGGACTGGAAACACCATATATTTT. This sequence encodes CASSLGQGTGNTIYF.

The chain is built from TRBV28 and TRBJ2-7; no clear D gene. The V end lost 3 bases, the J end lost 5 bases, and 11 bases lay between the germline ends. CDR3 length: 13 residues. Germline CDR1 is MDHEN and CDR2 is SYDVKM. CDR3 nucleotides: TGTGCCAGCAGTTTGGCAGGCCGGCACGAGCAGTACTTC. This translates into CASSLAGRHEQYF.

Only a few counts were recorded for this clone. The chain recombines TRBV2 with TRBJ2-4; D gene uncertain. CDR1 and CDR2 from the germline V gene are SNHLY and FYNNEI. Trimming pared 3 bases from V and 9 bases from J, leaving 3 bases between. The CDR3 is 10 residues long. The CDR3: CASSDGIQYF. CDR3 DNA sequence: TGTGCCAGCAGTGATGGCATTCAGTACTTC. Full variable domain (rest looked up from reference TRBV2 and TRBJ2-4): EPEVTQTPSHQVTQMGQEVILRCVPISNHLYFYWYRQILGQKVEFLVSFYNNEISEKSEIFDDQFSVERPDGSNFTLKIRSTKLEDSAMYFCASSDGIQYFGAGTRLSVL.

The chain carries TRBV28 and TRBJ2-2; D ambiguous. Germline V lookup: CDR1 MDHEN, CDR2 SYDVKM. The ends were cut back, 3 bases at V and 7 bases at J, with 15 bases in the middle. CDR3 length: 15 amino acids. CDR3 coding DNA: TGTGCCAGCAGTTTCACCCAATCGTTGTACGGGGAGCTGTTTTTT. It translates to CASSFTQSLYGELFF.

This CDR3 is CAGGYETNTEAFF. Here the CDR3 DNA reads TGTGCCGGAGGATATGAGACTAACACTGAAGCTTTCTTT. The V and J genes are TRBV18 and TRBJ1-1; no clear D gene. V lost 11 bases, J lost 2 bases, and 15 bases lay in between. The CDR3 extends over 13 amino acids. Germline V lookup: CDR1 KGHSH, CDR2 LQKENI.

This chain uses TRBV5-5 with TRBJ1-5; D call uncertain. Germline lookup yields CDR1 SGHKS and CDR2 YYEKEE (reference sequence). Trimming pared 4 bases from V and 6 bases from J, leaving 8 bases between. There are 12 residues in the CDR3. CDR3 DNA sequence: TGTGCCAGCAGCGCTAGTAGTCAGCCCCAGCATTTT. The encoded protein is CASSASSQPQHF.

V and J are TRBV6-5 and TRBJ1-5, with TRBD1 identical over 7 bases. With 6 bases clipped from V and 4 bases from J, the junction kept 6 bases outside the gene matches. The germline V gene encodes CDR1 MNHEY and CDR2 SVGAGI. CDR3 length equals 14 residues. DNA of the CDR3: TGTGCCAGCAGGCGAGGGGGCGCGAATCAGCCCCAGCATTTT. The encoded protein is CASRRGGANQPQHF.

The rearrangement links TRBV4-1 to TRBJ2-6, with D perhaps given as TRBD1 or TRBD2 (5 bases each). V was pared by 0 bases and J by 0 bases, with 9 bases between. Germline V gene sequence: CDR1 MGHRA, CDR2 YSYEKL. This CDR3 is built from 17 residues. The CDR3 DNA is TGCGCCAGCAGCCAAGAAACAGGACTCTCTGGGGCCAACGTCCTGACTTTC. Translating gives CASSQETGLSGANVLTF.

V usage is TRBV5-4 and J usage is TRBJ2-1; the match to TRBD2 covers 8 bases. J gave up 3 bases and V 4 bases, and 6 bases lay outside the gene matches. There are 15 residues in the CDR3. Germline V gene sequence: CDR1 SGHNT, CDR2 YYREEE (reference sequence). The CDR3 nucleotides are TGTGCCAGCAGCGCGGGACTAGGGGTCTACAATGAGCAGTTCTTC. Its protein is CASSAGLGVYNEQFF.

Only one count was recorded for this clone. V is TRBV2 and J is TRBJ2-3; D ambiguous. There are 13 residues in the CDR3. Trimming removed 3 bases at V and 7 bases at J, with 11 bases between. Germline V lookup: CDR1 SNHLY, CDR2 FYNNEI. The CDR3 bases are TGTGCCAGCAGTGACACGGCCCGAAATACGCAGTATTTT. It is translated as CASSDTARNTQYF. The full variable domain, in which reference TRBV2 and TRBJ2-3 provide the parts outside the CDR3, is EPEVTQTPSHQVTQMGQEVILRCVPISNHLYFYWYRQILGQKVEFLVSFYNNEISEKSEIFDDQFSVERPDGSNFTLKIRSTKLEDSAMYFCASSDTARNTQYFGPGTRLTVL.

The chain is built from TRBV7-7 and TRBJ2-2; 7 nucleotides agree with TRBD1. The CDR3 loop spans 17 amino acids. After removal of 2 bases from V and 0 bases from J, the junction contained 6 bases not matched to a gene. Germline lookup yields CDR1 SSHAT and CDR2 FNYEAQ (reference sequence). CDR3: CASSLLAGTANTGELFF. In DNA form, the CDR3 reads TGTGCCAGCAGCTTATTAGCAGGGACAGCGAACACCGGGGAGCTGTTTTTT.

The V gene is TRBV5-1, the J gene TRBJ2-5; D remains unclear. Germline CDR1 reads SGHRS; CDR2 reads YFSETQ. Trimming pared 0 bases from V and 4 bases from J, leaving 7 bases between. This CDR3 region has 13 residues. CDR3 loop: CASSLARPETQYF. The DNA for the CDR3 is TGCGCCAGCAGCTTGGCACGGCCAGAGACCCAGTACTTC. The variable domain in full, with the rest retrieved from reference TRBV5-1 and TRBJ2-5, is KAGVTQTPRYLIKTRGQQVTLSCSPISGHRSVSWYQQTPGQGLQFLFEYFSETQRNKGNFPGRFSGRQFSNSRSEMNVSTLELGDSALYLCASSLARPETQYFGPGTRLLVL.

The V gene is TRBV18, the J gene TRBJ1-2, with no clear D. The ends were cut back, 1 base at V and 1 base at J, with 7 bases in the middle. CDR3 length: 14 residues. Germline CDR1 and CDR2: KGHSH and LQKENI. The CDR3 loop is CASSPLGFNYGYTF. Here the CDR3 DNA reads TGTGCCAGCTCACCACTGGGATTTAACTATGGCTACACCTTC.